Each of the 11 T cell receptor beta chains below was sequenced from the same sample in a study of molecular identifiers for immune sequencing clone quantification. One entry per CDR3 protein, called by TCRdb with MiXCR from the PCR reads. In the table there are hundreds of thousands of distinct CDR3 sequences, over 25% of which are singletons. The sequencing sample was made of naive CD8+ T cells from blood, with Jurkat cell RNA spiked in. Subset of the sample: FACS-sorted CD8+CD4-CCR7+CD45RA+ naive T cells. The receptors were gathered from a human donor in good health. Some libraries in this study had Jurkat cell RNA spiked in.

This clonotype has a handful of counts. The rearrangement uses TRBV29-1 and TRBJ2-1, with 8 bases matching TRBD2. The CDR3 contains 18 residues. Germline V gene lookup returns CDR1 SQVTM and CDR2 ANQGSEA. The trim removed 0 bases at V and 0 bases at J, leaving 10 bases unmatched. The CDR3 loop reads CSVEDYFERGLSYNEQFF. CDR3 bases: TGCAGCGTTGAAGATTACTTCGAGCGGGGGCTCTCCTACAATGAGCAGTTCTTC.

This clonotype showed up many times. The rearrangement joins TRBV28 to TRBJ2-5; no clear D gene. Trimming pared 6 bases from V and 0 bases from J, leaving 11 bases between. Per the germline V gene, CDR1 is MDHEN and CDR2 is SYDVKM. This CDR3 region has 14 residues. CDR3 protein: CASSPNSYQETQYF. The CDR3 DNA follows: TGTGCCAGCAGCCCTAACAGTTACCAAGAGACCCAGTACTTC.

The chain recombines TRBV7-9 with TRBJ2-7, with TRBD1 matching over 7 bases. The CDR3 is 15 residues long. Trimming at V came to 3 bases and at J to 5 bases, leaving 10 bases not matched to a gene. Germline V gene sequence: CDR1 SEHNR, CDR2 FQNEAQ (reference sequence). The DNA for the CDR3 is TGTGCCAGCAGCTTTGGGACAGCAAGTTACCACGAGCAGTACTTC. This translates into CASSFGTASYHEQYF. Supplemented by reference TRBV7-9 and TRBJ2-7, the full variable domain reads DTGVSQNPRHKITKRGQNVTFRCDPISEHNRLYWYRQTLGQGPEFLTYFQNEAQLEKSRLLSDRFSAERPKGSFSTLEIQRTEQGDSAMYLCASSFGTASYHEQYFGPGTRLTVT.

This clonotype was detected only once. For the CDR3, the DNA is TGTGCCAGCAGTTCTCCAGGACAGGACTCTGGCTACACCTTC. Amino acid sequence: CASSSPGQDSGYTF. The chain is built from TRBV27 and TRBJ1-2, with 7 bases lining up with TRBD1. The CDR3 length is 14 residues. The V gene's germline CDR1 is MNHEY and CDR2 SMNVEV (reference sequence). Unmatched junction bases numbered 9, after V lost 4 bases and J lost 7 bases.

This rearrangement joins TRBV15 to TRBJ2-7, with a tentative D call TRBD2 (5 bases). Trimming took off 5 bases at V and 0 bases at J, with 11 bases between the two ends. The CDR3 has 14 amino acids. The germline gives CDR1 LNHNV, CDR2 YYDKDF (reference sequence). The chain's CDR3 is CATSAHEGSYEQYF. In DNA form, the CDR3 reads TGTGCCACCAGCGCTCACGAGGGCTCCTACGAGCAGTACTTC.

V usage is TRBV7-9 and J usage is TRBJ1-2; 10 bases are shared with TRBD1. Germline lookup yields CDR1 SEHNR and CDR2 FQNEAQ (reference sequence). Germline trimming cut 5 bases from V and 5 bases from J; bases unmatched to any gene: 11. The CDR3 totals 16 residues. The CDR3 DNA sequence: TGTGCCAGCAGCGCTCGACAGGGGGCGTTGCTTTATGGCTACACCTTC. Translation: CASSARQGALLYGYTF.

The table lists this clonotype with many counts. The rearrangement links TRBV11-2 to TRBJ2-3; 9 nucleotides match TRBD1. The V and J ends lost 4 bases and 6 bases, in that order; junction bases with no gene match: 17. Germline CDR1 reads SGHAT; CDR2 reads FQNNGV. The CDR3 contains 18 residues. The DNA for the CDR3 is TGTGCCAGCAGCTCCTGGGACAGGGTAGGGGGGGCCGCGGATACGCAGTATTTT. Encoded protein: CASSSWDRVGGAADTQYF.

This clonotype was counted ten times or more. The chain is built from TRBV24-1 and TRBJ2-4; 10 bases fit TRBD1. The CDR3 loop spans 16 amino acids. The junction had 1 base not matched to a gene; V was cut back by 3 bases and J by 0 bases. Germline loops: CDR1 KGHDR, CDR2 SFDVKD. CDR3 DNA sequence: TGTGCCACCAGTGATGGGACAGGGGAAGCCAAAAACATTCAGTACTTC. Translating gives CATSDGTGEAKNIQYF.

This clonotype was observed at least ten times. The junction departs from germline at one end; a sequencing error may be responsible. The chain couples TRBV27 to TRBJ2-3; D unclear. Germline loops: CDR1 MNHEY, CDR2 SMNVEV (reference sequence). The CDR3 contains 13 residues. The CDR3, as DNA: TGTGCCAGCAGTGAAATACGCACGGATACGCAGTATTTT. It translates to CASSEIRTDTQYF.

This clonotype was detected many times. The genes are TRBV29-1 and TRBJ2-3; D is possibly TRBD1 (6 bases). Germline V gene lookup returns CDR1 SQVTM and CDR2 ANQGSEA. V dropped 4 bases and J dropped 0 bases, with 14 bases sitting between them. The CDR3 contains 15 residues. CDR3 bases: TGCAGCGTTGTTGGGGACACTCATAGCACAGATACGCAGTATTTT. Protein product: CSVVGDTHSTDTQYF.

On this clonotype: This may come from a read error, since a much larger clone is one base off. DNA of the CDR3: TGCACCAGCAGCCGGGAGGGTCCTAATGAAAAACTGTTTTTT. Its translation is CTSSREGPNEKLFF. The chain joins TRBV4-1 to TRBJ1-4, with D uncertain. Germline V CDR1 and CDR2: MGHRA, YSYEKL. The CDR3 extends over 14 amino acids.